The source of this T cell receptor beta chain is a study of cytomegalovirus exposure and HLA in healthy donors. Study context: Earlier results showed 90 million to 130 million unique TCR beta sequences derived from approximately 170 million T cells.

Notes on this clone: The antigen is undetermined.

Study observations and caveats: After further analysis at a later stage, 16,951 TCR beta sequences were associated with HLA alleles at 0.05 false discovery rate. Some V segments, TRBV6-2 and TRBV6-3 among them, were indistinguishable and were therefore excluded. Accurate prediction of HLA-A and HLA-B alleles (for most subjects) was reportedly achieved from TCR beta sequences.

The PCR was carried out with 60 Vbeta primers and 13 Jbeta primers. Produced via immunoSEQ multiplex PCR; TCRdb's table is partial and in-frame only. The repertoire includes 85,000 to 130,000 clones, 65% to 80% of them detected once, and around 2.6% sits in the top ten. CDR1 is SGDLS, CDR2 YYNGEE, per germline. Losses at the gene ends were 4 bases for V and 5 bases for J; bases not matched to a gene: 11. CDR3 size: 16 residues. The sample comprised PBMCs. The rearrangement uses TRBV9 and TRBJ2-1; 8 bases agree with TRBD1. The TCR sequence derives from a male donor in good health and CMV-seropositive. The CDR3 DNA is TGTGCCAGCAGCTTAACCGGGACAGGTGGGAACAATGAGCAGTTCTTC. It codes for CASSLTGTGGNNEQFF.